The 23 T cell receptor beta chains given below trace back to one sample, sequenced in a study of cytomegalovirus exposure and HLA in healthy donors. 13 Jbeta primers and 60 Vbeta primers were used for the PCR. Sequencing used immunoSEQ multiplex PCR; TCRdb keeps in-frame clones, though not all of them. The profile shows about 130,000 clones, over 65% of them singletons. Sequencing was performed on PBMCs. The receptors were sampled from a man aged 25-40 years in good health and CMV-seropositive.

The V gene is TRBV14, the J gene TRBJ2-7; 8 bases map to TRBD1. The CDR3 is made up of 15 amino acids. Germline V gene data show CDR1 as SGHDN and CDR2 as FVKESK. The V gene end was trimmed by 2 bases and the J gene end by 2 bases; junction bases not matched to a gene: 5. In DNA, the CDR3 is TGTGCCAGCAGCCAACGACAGGGGATCGCCTACGAGCAGTACTTC. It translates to CASSQRQGIAYEQYF.

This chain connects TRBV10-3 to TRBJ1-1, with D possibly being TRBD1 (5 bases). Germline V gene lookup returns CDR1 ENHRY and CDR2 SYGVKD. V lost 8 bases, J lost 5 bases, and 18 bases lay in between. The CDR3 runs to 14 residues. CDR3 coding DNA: TGTGCCATCCAAAGTGGGATGGCAGGGACTGAAGCTTTCTTT. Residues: CAIQSGMAGTEAFF.

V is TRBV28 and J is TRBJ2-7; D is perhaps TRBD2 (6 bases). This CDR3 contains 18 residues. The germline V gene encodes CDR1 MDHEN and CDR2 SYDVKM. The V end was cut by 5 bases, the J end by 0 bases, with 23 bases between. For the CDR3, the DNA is TGTGCCAGCAGTCCACGGGTATTCACTAGCTACAGCTCCTACGAGCAGTACTTC. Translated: CASSPRVFTSYSSYEQYF.

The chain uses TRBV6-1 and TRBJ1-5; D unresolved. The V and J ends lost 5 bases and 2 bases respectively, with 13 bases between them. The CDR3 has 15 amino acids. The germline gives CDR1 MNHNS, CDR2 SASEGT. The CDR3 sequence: CASSLVVAGNQPQHF. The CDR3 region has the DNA TGTGCCAGCAGTCTAGTGGTAGCGGGCAATCAGCCCCAGCATTTT.

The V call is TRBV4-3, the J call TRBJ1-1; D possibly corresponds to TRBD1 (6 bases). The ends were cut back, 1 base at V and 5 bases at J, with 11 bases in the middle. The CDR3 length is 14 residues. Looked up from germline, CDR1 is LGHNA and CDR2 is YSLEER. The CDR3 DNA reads TGCGCCAGCAGCCAAGGGTACAGGGCGACTGAAGCTTTCTTT. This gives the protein CASSQGYRATEAFF.

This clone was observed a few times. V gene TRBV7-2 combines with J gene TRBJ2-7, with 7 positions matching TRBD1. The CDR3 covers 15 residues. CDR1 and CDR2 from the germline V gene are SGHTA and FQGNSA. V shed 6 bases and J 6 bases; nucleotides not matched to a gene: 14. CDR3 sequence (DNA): TGTGCCAGCAGTCCCCGACAGGGAAGGTGGGCCGAGCAGTACTTC. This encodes CASSPRQGRWAEQYF.

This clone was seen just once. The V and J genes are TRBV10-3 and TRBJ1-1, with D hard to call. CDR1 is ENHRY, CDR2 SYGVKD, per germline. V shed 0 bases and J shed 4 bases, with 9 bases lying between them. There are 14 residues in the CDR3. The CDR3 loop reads CAISESGDITEAFF. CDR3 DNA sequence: TGTGCCATCAGTGAGTCCGGAGATATCACTGAAGCTTTCTTT.

CDR3 protein: CAWSVRGQGVPISNQPQHF. The CDR3 coding sequence is TGTGCCTGGAGTGTACGGGGACAGGGGGTCCCTATAAGCAATCAGCCCCAGCATTTT. The J gene is TRBJ1-5, the V gene TRBV30, with 11 bases lining up with TRBD1. Germline lookup yields CDR1 GTSNPN and CDR2 SVGIG (reference sequence). The J segment lost 1 base and the V segment lost 0 bases, leaving 11 bases of the junction unmatched. The CDR3 runs 19 residues.

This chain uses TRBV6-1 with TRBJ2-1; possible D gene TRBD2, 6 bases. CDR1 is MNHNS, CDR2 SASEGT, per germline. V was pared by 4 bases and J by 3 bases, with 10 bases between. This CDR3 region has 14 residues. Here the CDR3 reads CASSGRGDYNEQFF. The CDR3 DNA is TGTGCCAGCAGTGGGCGGGGTGACTACAATGAGCAGTTCTTC.

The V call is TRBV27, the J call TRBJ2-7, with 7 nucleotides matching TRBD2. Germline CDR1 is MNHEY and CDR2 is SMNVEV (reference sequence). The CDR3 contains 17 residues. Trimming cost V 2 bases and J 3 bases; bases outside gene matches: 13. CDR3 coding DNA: TGTGCCAGCAGTTTACGGTTCCAAACTAGCGTCAGCTACGAGCAGTACTTC. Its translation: CASSLRFQTSVSYEQYF.

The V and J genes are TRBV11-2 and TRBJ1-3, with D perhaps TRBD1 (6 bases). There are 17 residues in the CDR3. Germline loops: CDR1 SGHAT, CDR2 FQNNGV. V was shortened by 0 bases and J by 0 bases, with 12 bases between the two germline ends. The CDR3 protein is CASSLELGASSGNTIYF. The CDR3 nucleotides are TGTGCCAGCAGCTTAGAGCTGGGGGCCAGCTCTGGAAACACCATATATTTT.

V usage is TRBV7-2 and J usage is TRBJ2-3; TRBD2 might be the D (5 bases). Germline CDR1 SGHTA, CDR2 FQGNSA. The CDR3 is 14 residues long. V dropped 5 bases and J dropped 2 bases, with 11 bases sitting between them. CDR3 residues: CASSPGRFTDTQYF. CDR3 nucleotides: TGTGCCAGCAGCCCGGGGAGATTCACAGATACGCAGTATTTT.

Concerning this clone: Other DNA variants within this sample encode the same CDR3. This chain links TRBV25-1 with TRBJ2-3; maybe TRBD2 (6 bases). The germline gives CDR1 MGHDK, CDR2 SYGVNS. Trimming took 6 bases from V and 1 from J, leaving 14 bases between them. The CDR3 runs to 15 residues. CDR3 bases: TGTGCCAGCAGCCCCATTGGAGGGGGCACAGATACGCAGTATTTT. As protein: CASSPIGGGTDTQYF.

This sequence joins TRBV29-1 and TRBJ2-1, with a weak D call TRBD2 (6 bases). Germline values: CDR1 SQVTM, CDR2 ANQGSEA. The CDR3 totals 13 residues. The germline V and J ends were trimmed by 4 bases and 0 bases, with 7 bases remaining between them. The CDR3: CSVGRGSYNEQFF. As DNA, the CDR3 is TGCAGCGTTGGGAGGGGCTCCTACAATGAGCAGTTCTTC.

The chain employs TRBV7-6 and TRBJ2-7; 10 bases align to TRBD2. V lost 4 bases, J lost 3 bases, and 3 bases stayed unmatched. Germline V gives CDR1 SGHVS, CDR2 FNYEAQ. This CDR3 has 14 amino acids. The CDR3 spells CASSYWTSGYEQYF. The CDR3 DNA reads TGTGCCAGCAGCTACTGGACTAGCGGCTACGAGCAGTACTTC.

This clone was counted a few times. The CDR3 is CASEKAGALLDEQYF. In DNA, the CDR3 is TGTGCCAGCGAGAAAGCGGGAGCGCTCTTGGACGAGCAGTACTTC. The chain uses TRBV28 and TRBJ2-7, with TRBD2 identical over 8 bases. V shed 8 bases, J shed 5 bases, and the junction held 14 bases outside the gene matches. CDR3 size: 15 residues. Per the germline V gene, CDR1 is MDHEN and CDR2 is SYDVKM.

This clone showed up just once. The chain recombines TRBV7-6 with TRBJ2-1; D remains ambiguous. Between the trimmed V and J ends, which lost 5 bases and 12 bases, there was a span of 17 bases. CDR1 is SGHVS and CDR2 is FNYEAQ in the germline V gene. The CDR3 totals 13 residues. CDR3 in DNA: TGTGCCAGCAGCGATCACTCCGAGCAGGTGCAGTTCTTC. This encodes CASSDHSEQVQFF.

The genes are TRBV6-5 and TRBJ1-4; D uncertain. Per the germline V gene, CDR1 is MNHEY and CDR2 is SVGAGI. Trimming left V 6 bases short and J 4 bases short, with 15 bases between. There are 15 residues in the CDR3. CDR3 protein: CASSRRVKSNEKLFF. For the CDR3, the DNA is TGTGCCAGCAGCCGACGGGTCAAGAGTAATGAAAAACTGTTTTTT.

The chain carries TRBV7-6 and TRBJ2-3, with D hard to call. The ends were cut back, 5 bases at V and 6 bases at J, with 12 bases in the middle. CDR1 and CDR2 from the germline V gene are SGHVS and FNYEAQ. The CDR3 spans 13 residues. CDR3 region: CASSLSTDDTQYF. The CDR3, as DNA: TGTGCCAGCAGCCTCTCCACAGACGATACGCAGTATTTT.

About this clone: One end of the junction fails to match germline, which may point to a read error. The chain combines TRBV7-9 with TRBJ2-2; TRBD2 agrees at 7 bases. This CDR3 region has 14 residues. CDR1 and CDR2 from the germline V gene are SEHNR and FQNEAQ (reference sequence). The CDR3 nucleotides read TGTTCCAGCAGCTTGAGCGGGACGACCGGGGAGCTGTTTTTT. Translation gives CSSSLSGTTGELFF.

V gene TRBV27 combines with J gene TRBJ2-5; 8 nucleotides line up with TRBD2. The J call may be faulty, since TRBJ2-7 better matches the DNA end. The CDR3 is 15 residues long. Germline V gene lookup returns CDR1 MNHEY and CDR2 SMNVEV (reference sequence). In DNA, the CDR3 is TGTGCCAGCAGCAGCGGGAGCCATGGCTCCTACGAGCAGTACTTC. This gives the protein CASSSGSHGSYEQYF.

In nucleotides, the CDR3 is TGTGCCAGCAGCCCCCCGCCAGGTAGCTACGAGCAGTACTTC. Protein product: CASSPPPGSYEQYF. The chain joins TRBV7-9 to TRBJ2-7; D gene unclear. This CDR3 has 14 residues. Trimming left V 5 bases short and J 3 bases short, with 14 bases between. Germline CDR1 SEHNR, CDR2 FQNEAQ (reference sequence).

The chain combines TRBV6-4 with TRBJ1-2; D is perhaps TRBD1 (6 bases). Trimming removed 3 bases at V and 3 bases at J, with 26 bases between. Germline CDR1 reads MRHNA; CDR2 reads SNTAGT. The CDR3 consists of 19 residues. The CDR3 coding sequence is TGTGCCAGCAGTGATAGGTATGACCCCGGACAGTCGTTGGACTATGGCTACACCTTC. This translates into CASSDRYDPGQSLDYGYTF.